This T cell receptor (beta chain) was sequenced in a study of T cell repertoires in cytomegalovirus infection. At the level of the study: Public signatures in TCR beta pointed to CMV infection and matching HLA type.

TCRdb fed the reads into MiXCR, producing one record per CDR3 protein. This table holds roughly 340,000 distinct CDR3 sequences, about 29% found once. This clonotype was detected a few times. What it binds is unknown. Germline-derived CDR1 and CDR2 are MNHEY and SVGEGT. The V gene end was trimmed by 9 bases and the J gene end by 2 bases; junction bases not matched to a gene: 9. CDR3 length: 15 residues. The sequence came from a human donor in good health (CMV status not recorded). Some clones in this sample may be carry-over from other donors' samples. Here the sequenced sample was cultured PBMCs, taken from culture after CMV antigen stimulation. J is TRBJ2-7 and V is TRBV6-2 or TRBV6-3; 11 bases fit TRBD2. The CDR3 region has the DNA TGTGCCAGGAAAGTAGTTAGCGGGGGGGCCTACGAGCAGTACTTC. Translation: CARKVVSGGAYEQYF.